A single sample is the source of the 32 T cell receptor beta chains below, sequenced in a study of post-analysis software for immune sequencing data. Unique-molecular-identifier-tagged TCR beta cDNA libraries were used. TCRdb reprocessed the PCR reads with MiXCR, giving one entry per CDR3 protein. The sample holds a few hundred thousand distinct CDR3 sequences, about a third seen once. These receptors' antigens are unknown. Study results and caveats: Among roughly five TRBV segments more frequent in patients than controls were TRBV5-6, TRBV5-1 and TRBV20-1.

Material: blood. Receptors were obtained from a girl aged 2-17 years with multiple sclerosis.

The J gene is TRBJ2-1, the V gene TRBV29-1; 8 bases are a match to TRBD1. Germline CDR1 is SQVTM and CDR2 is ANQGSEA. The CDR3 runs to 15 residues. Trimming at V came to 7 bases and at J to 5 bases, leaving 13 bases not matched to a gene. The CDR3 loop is CSARTGQGGDNEQFF. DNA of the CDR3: TGCAGCGCCCGAACCGGACAGGGAGGCGACAATGAGCAGTTCTTC.

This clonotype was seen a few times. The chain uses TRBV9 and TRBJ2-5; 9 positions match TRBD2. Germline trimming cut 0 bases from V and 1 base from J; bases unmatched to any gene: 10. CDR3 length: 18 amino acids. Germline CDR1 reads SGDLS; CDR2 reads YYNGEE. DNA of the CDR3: TGTGCCAGCAGCGTAGTCCCCGGGGTAGCGGGGGCCCAAGAGACCCAGTACTTC. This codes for CASSVVPGVAGAQETQYF.

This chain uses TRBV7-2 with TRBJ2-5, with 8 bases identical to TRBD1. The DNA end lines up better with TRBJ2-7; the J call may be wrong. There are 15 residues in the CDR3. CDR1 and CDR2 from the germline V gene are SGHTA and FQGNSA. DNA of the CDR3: TGTGCCAGCAGCGATGCTCCGGGACAGGATTACGAGCAGTACTTC. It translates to CASSDAPGQDYEQYF.

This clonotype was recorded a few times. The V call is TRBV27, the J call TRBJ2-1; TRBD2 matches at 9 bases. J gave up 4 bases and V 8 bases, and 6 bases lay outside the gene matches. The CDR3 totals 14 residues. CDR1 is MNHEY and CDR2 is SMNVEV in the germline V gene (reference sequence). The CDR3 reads CASCQLAGYNEQFF. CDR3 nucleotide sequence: TGTGCCAGCTGCCAACTAGCGGGTTACAATGAGCAGTTCTTC.

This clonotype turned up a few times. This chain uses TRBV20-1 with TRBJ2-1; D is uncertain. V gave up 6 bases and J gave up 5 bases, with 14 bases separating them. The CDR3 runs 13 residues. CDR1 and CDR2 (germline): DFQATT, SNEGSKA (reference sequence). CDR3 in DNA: TGCAGTGCCAACCACGTACAGAACAATGAGCAGTTCTTC. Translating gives CSANHVQNNEQFF.

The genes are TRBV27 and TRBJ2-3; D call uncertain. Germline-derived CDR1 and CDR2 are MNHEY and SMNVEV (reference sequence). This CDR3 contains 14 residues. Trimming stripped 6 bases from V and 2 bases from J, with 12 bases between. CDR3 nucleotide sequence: TGTGCCAGCAGCTTAAGGCGGATCACAGATACGCAGTATTTT. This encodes CASSLRRITDTQYF.

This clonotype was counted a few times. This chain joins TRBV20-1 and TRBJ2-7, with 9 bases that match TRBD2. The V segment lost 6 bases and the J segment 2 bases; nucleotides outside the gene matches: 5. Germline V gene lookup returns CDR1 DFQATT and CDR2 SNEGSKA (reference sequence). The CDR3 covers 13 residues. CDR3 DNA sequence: TGCAGTGCGGAGGCTAGCGGGGCCTACGAGCAGTACTTC. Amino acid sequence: CSAEASGAYEQYF.

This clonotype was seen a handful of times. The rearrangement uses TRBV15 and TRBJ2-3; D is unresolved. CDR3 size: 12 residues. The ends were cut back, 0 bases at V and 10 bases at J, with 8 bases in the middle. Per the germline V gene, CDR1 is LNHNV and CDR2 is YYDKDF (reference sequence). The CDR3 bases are TGTGCCACCAGCAGAGAATATTTTGCGCAGTATTTT. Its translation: CATSREYFAQYF.

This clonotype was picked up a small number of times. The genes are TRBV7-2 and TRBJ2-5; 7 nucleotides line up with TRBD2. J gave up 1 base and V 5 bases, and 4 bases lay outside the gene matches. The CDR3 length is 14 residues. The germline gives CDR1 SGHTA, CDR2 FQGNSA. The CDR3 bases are TGTGCCAGCAGCAACCCTAGCGGCCAAGAGACCCAGTACTTC. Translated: CASSNPSGQETQYF.

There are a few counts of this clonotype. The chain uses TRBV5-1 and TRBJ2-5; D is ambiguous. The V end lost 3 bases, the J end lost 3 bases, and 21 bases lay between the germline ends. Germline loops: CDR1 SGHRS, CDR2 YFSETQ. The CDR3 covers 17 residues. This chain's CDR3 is CASSSYDLTVMEETQYF. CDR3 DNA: TGCGCCAGCAGCTCCTATGATTTGACCGTAATGGAAGAGACCCAGTACTTC.

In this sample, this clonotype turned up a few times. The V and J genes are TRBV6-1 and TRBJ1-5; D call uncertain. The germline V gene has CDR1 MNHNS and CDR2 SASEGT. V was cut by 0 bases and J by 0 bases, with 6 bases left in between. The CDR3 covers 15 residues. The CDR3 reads CASSEARGSNQPQHF. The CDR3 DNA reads TGTGCCAGCAGTGAAGCGCGAGGTAGCAATCAGCCCCAGCATTTT.

The CDR3: CASSFSSIGDSIKNIQYF. In DNA form, the CDR3 reads TGTGCCAGCAGTTTCTCCTCAATTGGGGACAGCATCAAAAACATTCAGTACTTC. V usage is TRBV12-3 or TRBV12-4 and J usage is TRBJ2-4, with TRBD1 identical over 7 bases. This CDR3 contains 18 residues. The trim removed 3 bases at V and 3 bases at J, leaving 14 bases unmatched.

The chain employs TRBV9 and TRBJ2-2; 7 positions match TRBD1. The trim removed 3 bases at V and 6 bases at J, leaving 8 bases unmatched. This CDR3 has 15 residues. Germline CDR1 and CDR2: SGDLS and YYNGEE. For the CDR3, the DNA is TGTGCCAGCAGCGACCTAGGGGGCGAGGCCGGGGAGCTGTTTTTT. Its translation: CASSDLGGEAGELFF.

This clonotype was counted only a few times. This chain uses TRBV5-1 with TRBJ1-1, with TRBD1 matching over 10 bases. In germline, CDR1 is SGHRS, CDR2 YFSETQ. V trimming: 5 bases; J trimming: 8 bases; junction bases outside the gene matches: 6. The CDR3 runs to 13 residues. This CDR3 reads CASRSRDRGEAFF. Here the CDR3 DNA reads TGCGCCAGCAGATCCCGGGACAGGGGAGAAGCTTTCTTT.

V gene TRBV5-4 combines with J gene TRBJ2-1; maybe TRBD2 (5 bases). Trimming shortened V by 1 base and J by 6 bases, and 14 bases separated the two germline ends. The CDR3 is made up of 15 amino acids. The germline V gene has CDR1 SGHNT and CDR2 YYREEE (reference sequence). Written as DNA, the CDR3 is TGTGCCAGCAGCTTGACTAGAAGCCTTGGCAATGAGCAGTTCTTC. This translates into CASSLTRSLGNEQFF.

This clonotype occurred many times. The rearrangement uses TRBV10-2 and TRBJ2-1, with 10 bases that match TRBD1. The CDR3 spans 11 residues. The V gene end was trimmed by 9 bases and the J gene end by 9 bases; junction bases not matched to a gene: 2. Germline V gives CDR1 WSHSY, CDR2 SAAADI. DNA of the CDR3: TGCGCCAGGGGACAGGGGATTGAGCAGTTCTTC. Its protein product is CARGQGIEQFF.

The CDR3 spells CASSPSGGAGTDTQYF. CDR3 DNA: TGTGCCAGCAGCCCTAGCGGGGGGGCCGGAACAGATACGCAGTATTTT. The chain links TRBV9 to TRBJ2-3; TRBD2 aligns across 12 bases. This CDR3 contains 16 residues. CDR1 and CDR2 (germline): SGDLS, YYNGEE. Trimming at V came to 4 bases and at J to 3 bases, leaving 6 bases not matched to a gene.

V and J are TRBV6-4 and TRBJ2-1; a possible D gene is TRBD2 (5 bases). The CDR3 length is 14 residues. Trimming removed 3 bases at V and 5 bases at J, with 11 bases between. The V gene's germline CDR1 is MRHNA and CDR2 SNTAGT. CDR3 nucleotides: TGTGCCAGCAGTGAAACCGGGGAAAACAATGAGCAGTTCTTC. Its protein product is CASSETGENNEQFF.

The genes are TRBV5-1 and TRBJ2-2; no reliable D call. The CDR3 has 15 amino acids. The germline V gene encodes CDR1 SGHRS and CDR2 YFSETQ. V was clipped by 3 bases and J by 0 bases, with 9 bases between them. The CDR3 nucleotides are TGCGCCAGCAGCTCGAATTCGGCGAACACCGGGGAGCTGTTTTTT. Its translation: CASSSNSANTGELFF.

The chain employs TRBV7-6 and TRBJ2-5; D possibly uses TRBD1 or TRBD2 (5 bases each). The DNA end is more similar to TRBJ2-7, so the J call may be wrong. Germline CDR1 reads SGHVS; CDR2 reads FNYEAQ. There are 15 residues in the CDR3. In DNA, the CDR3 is TGTGCCAGCAGCTTAGCCGGGGCAGGGTTCTACGAGCAGTACTTC. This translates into CASSLAGAGFYEQYF.

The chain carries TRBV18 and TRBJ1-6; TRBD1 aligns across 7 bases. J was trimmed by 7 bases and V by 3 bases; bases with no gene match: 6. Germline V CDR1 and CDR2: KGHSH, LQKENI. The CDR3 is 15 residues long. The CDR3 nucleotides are TGTGCCAGCTCACCGACGGCACAGGGGAATTCACCCCTCCACTTT. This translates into CASSPTAQGNSPLHF.

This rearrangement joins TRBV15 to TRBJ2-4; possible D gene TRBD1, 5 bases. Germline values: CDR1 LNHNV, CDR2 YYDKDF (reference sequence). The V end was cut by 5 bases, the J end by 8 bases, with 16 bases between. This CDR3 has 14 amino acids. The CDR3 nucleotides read TGTGCCACCAGCGCCCTGGGGCTAGGGGACATTCAGTACTTC. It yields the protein CATSALGLGDIQYF.

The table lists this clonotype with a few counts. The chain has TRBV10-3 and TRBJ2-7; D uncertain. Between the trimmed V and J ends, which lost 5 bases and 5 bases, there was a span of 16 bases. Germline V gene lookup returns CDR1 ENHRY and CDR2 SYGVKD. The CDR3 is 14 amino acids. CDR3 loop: CAISIRRDENEQYF. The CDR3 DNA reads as TGTGCCATCAGTATACGGCGAGATGAGAACGAGCAGTACTTC.

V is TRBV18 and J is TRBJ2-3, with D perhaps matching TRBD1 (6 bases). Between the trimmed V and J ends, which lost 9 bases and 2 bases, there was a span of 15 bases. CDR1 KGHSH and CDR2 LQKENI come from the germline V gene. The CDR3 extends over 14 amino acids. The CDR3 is CASKPGQYTDTQYF. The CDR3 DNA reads TGTGCCAGTAAACCCGGACAGTACACAGATACGCAGTATTTT.

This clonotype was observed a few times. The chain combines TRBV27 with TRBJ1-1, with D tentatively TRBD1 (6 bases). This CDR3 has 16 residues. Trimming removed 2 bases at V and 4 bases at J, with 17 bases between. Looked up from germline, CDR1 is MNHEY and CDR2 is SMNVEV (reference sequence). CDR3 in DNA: TGTGCCAGCAGTTTAAGGGGGGGGCGGCCCCTCACTGAAGCTTTCTTT. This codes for CASSLRGGRPLTEAFF.

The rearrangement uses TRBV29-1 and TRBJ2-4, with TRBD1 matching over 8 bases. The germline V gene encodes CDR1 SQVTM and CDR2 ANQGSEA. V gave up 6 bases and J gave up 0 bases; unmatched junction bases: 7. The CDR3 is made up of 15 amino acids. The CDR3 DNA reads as TGCAGCGTCGTGGACAGGGCACTAGCCAAAAACATTCAGTACTTC. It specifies CSVVDRALAKNIQYF. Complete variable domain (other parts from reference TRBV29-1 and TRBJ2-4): SAVISQKPSRDICQRGTSLTIQCQVDSQVTMMFWYRQQPGQSLTLIATANQGSEATYESGFVIDKFPISRPNLTFSTLTVSNMSPEDSSIYLCSVVDRALAKNIQYFGAGTRLSVL.

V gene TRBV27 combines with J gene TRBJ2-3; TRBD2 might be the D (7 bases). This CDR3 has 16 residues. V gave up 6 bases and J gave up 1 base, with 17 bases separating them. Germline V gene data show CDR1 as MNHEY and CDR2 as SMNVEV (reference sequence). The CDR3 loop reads CASRVRGGGRTDTQYF. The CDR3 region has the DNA TGTGCCAGCAGAGTTAGGGGGGGGGGTCGCACAGATACGCAGTATTTT.

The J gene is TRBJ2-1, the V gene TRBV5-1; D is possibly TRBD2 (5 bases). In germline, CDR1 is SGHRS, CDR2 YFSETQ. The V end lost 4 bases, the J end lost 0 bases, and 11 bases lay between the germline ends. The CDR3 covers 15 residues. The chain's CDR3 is CASSGGLSSYNEQFF. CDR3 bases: TGCGCCAGCAGCGGAGGACTCAGCTCCTACAATGAGCAGTTCTTC.

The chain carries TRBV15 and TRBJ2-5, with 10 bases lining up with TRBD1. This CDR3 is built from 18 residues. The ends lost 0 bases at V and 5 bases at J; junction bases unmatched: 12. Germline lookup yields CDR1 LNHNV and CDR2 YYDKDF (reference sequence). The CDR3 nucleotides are TGTGCCACCAGCAGAGATCCCTCGACAGGGGGCTTCGGGGAGACCCAGTACTTC. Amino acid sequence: CATSRDPSTGGFGETQYF.

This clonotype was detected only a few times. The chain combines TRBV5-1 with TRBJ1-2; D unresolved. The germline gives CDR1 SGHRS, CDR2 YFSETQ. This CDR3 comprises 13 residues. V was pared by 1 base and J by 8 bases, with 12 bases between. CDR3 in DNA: TGCGCCAGCAGCTTGAACCCGGTTTGGGGCTACACCTTC. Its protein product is CASSLNPVWGYTF.

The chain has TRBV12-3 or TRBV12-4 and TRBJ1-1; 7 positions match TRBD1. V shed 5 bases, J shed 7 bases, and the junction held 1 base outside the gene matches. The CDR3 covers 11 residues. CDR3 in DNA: TGTGCCAGCAGTCGGGACAGTGAAGCTTTCTTT. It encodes CASSRDSEAFF.

The CDR3: CAASQGATDTQYF. DNA for the CDR3: TGTGCCGCCAGCCAGGGGGCAACAGATACGCAGTATTTT. The chain employs TRBV19 and TRBJ2-3, with TRBD1 matching over 8 bases. The V gene end was trimmed by 11 bases and the J gene end by 3 bases; junction bases not matched to a gene: 7. The CDR3 covers 13 residues. Germline CDR1 is LNHDA and CDR2 is SQIVND (reference sequence).